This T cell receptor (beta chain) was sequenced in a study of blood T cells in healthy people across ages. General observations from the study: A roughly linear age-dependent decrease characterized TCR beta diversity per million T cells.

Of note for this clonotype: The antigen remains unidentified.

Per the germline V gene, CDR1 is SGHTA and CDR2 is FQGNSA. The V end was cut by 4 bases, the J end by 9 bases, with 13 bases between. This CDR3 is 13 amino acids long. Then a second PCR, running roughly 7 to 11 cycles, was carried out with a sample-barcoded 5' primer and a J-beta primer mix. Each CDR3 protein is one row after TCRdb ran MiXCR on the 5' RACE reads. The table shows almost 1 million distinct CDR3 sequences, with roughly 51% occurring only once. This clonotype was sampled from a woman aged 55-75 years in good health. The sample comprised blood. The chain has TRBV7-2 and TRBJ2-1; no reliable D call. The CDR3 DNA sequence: TGTGCCAGCAGCTGGGCCCCAGGAGCTGAGCAGTTCTTC. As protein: CASSWAPGAEQFF.